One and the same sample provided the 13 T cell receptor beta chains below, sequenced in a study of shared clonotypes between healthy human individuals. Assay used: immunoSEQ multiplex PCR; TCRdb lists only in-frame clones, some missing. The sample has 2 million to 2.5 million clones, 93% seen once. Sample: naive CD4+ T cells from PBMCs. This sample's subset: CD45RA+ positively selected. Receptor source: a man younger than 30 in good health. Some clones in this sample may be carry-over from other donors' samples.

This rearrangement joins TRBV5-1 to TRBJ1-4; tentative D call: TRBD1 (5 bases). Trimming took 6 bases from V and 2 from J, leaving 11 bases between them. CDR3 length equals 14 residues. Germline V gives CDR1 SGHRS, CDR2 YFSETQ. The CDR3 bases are TGCGCCAGCAAGCCCAGGGAGACTAATGAAAAACTGTTTTTT. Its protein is CASKPRETNEKLFF.

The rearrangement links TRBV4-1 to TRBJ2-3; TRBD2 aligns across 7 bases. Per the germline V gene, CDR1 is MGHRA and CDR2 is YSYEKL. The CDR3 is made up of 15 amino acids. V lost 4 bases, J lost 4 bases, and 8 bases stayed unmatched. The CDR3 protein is CASSLGGSESDTQYF. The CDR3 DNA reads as TGCGCCAGCAGCCTGGGAGGGAGCGAGTCAGATACGCAGTATTTT.

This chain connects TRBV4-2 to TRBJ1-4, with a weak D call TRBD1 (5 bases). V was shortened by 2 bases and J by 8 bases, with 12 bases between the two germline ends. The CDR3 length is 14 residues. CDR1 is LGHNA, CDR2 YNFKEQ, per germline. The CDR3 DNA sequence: TGTGCCAGCAGCCAACCCCGTGGGGGGGAAAAACTGTTTTTT. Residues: CASSQPRGGEKLFF.

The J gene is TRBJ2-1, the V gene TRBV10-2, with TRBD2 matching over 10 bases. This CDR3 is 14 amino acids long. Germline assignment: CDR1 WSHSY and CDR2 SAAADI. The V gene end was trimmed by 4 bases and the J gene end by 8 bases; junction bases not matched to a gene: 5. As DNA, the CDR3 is TGCGCCAGCAGTGGGACTAGCGGTCGGGATGAGCAGTTCTTC. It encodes CASSGTSGRDEQFF.

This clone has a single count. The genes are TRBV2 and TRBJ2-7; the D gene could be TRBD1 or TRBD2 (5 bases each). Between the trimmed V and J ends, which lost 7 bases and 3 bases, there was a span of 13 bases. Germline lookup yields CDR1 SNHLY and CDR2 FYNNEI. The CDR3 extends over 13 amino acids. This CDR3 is CASNLGTDYEQYF. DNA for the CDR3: TGTGCCAGCAACCTCGGGACGGACTACGAGCAGTACTTC.

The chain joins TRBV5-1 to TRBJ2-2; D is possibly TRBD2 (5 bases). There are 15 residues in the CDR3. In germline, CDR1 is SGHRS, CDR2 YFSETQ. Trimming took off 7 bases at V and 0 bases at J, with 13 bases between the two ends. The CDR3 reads CASLEGATNTGELFF. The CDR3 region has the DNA TGCGCCAGCTTAGAGGGAGCTACGAACACCGGGGAGCTGTTTTTT.

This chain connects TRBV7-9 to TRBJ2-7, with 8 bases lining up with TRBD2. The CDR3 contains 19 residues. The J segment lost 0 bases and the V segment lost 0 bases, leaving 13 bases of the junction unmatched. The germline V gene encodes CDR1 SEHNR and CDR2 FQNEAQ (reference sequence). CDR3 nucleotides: TGTGCCAGCAGCTTAGCGAGGTCGGGAGGGCCCCCCCTCTCCTACGAGCAGTACTTC. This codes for CASSLARSGGPPLSYEQYF. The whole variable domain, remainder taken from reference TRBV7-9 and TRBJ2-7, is DTGVSQNPRHKITKRGQNVTFRCDPISEHNRLYWYRQTLGQGPEFLTYFQNEAQLEKSRLLSDRFSAERPKGSFSTLEIQRTEQGDSAMYLCASSLARSGGPPLSYEQYFGPGTRLTVT.

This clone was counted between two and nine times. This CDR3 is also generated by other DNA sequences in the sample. The CDR3 DNA sequence: TGTGCCAGCAGCTTGGACAGGCCGAACACTGAAGCTTTCTTT. It translates to CASSLDRPNTEAFF. The chain couples TRBV5-4 to TRBJ1-1; D might be TRBD1 (5 bases). The germline V and J ends were trimmed by 0 bases and 1 base, with 7 bases remaining between them. In germline, CDR1 is SGHNT, CDR2 YYREEE (reference sequence). CDR3 size: 14 residues.

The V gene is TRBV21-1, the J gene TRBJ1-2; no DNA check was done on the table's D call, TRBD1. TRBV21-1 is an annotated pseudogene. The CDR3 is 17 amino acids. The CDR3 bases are TGTGCCAGCAGCAAAGCAAACAGGACAGGGTCCCCTAATGGCTACACCTTC. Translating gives CASSKANRTGSPNGYTF.

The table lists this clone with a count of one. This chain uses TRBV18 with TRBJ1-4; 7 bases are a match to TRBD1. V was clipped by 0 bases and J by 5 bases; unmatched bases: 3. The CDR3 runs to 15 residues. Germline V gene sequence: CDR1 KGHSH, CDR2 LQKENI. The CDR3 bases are TGTGCCAGCTCACCACCTGTGACAGGGAATGAAAAACTGTTTTTT. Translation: CASSPPVTGNEKLFF.

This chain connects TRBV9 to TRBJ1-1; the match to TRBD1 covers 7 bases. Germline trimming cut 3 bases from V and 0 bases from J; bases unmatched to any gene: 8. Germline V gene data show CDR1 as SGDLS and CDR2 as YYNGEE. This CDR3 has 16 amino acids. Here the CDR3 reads CASSAGGGQMNTEAFF. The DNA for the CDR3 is TGTGCCAGCAGCGCTGGAGGGGGACAGATGAACACTGAAGCTTTCTTT.

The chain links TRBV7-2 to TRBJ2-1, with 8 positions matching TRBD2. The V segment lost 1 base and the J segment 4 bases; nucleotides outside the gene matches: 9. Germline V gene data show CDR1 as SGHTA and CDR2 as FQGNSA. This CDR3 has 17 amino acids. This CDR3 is CASSLVALAGSYNEQFF. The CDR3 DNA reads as TGTGCCAGCAGCTTAGTAGCGCTAGCGGGCTCTTACAATGAGCAGTTCTTC.

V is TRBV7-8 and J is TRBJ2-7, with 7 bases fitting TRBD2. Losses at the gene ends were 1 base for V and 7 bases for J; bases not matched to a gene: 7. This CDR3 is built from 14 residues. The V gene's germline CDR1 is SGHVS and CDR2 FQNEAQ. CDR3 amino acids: CASSLVLQGGEQYF. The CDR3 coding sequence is TGTGCCAGCAGCTTAGTTCTCCAGGGAGGGGAGCAGTACTTC.